This T cell receptor beta chain was obtained from a study of cytomegalovirus exposure and HLA in healthy donors. Findings and limits, study-wide: High specificity and sensitivity for cytomegalovirus status were reported for the classifier.

For this clone: Antigen specificity is unknown.

Measured with immunoSEQ multiplex PCR; TCRdb has only the in-frame clones, and not every one. The top ten hold roughly 7.3% of the sample, which has roughly 59,000 clones, 95% seen once. Separate from the roughly 630-subject first cohort was the approximately 120-subject validation cohort, to which the donors belonged. Sequencing was performed on PBMCs. The origin of this receptor is a woman younger than 30 in good health and CMV-seropositive.

The CDR3 bases are TGTGCCAGCAGCTACGGACAGGGGAACACTGAAGCTTTCTTT. Amino acids: CASSYGQGNTEAFF. V and J are TRBV11-3 and TRBJ1-1, with 8 bases lining up with TRBD1. Germline assignment: CDR1 SGHNT and CDR2 YENEEA. Trimming at V came to 4 bases and at J to 1 base, leaving 2 bases not matched to a gene. The CDR3 has 14 amino acids.